This entry is about one T cell receptor beta chain. This sample stems from a study of patients and donors after allogeneic stem cell transplantation. There are 16 residues in the CDR3. Trimming left V 4 bases short and J 0 bases short, with 13 bases between. TCRdb re-called the RT-PCR reads with MiXCR, one entry per CDR3 protein. The table lists about a million distinct CDR3 sequences, around 17% of them singletons. The J gene is TRBJ1-3, the V gene TRBV12-3 or TRBV12-4, with D hard to call. Sequencing input: blood, either unsorted or a sorted T cell fraction (not recorded which). This receptor was obtained from a human donor who was either an allogeneic HSCT recipient or a stem cell or donor lymphocyte infusion donor (not recorded which). It is not recorded whose cells these are; they may come from a transplant donor. DNA of the CDR3: TGTGCCAGCAGTTCGGCTAGGCTGAGCTCTGGAAACACCATATATTTT. As protein: CASSSARLSSGNTIYF.